The 6 T cell receptor beta chains presented below share a single source sample, sequenced in a study of spatial heterogeneity in lung cancer. Using its own MiXCR run on the 5' RACE reads, TCRdb lists one record per CDR3 protein. The repertoire holds around 4,000 distinct CDR3 sequences, with roughly 33% as singletons. Time point of the sample: sample taken at primary tumor resection. Sequencing covered unsorted whole RNA taken from tumor, nontumor lung or frozen PBMC. The specimen was PBMCs, collected at surgery. These receptors were taken from a male donor with early-stage non-small cell lung cancer.

As for this clonotype: Found in a library prepared for alpha chains, this beta chain is an off-target read, and its abundance has little meaning. The chain combines TRBV28 with TRBJ2-2; D may be TRBD1 or TRBD2 (5 bases each). The CDR3 is made up of 15 amino acids. CDR1 is MDHEN, CDR2 SYDVKM, per germline. With 10 bases removed from V and 6 bases from J, the gap between germline ends came to 21 bases. This CDR3 is CATARDEIGAGELFF. The CDR3 region has the DNA TGTGCCACCGCTCGGGACGAAATCGGTGCCGGGGAGCTGTTTTTT.

As concerns this clonotype: This beta chain was picked up by a library intended for alpha chains and is off target, so its count carries little meaning. This sequence joins TRBV5-6 and TRBJ2-3; 14 positions match TRBD2. This CDR3 spans 18 amino acids. Germline V gene data show CDR1 as SGHDT and CDR2 as YYEEEE. The junction had 10 bases not matched to a gene; V was cut back by 1 base and J by 6 bases. Written as DNA, the CDR3 is TGTGCCAGCAGCTTGTCCCGACTAGCGGGAGGGGGGCAGGATACGCAGTATTTT. Protein sequence: CASSLSRLAGGGQDTQYF.

This clonotype was detected a few times. Within a library made for alpha chains, this beta chain is off target, and its count is uninformative. This sequence joins TRBV7-2 and TRBJ2-1; D remains ambiguous. The CDR3 loop spans 13 amino acids. V was cut by 3 bases and J by 11 bases, with 14 bases left in between. Looked up from germline, CDR1 is SGHTA and CDR2 is FQGNSA. CDR3 in DNA: TGTGCCAGCAGCTTCGTCCTGAGAGATAAGCAGTTCTTC. It is translated as CASSFVLRDKQFF.

This clonotype has just a few counts. With the library built for alpha chains, this beta chain is off target and its frequency is not meaningful. The chain joins TRBV5-1 to TRBJ2-7; D is tentatively TRBD1 or TRBD2 (7 bases each). V gave up 5 bases and J gave up 0 bases, with 15 bases separating them. Germline lookup yields CDR1 SGHRS and CDR2 YFSETQ. The CDR3 spans 15 residues. CDR3 region: CASRPSGDSSYEQYF. The CDR3 region has the DNA TGCGCCAGCAGACCCAGCGGGGACAGCTCCTACGAGCAGTACTTC.

This clonotype has just a few counts. Because this beta chain is a stray read in a library intended to capture alpha chains, its abundance should not be given much weight. The chain links TRBV5-4 to TRBJ2-5; TRBD2 matches at 12 bases. The V gene's germline CDR1 is SGHNT and CDR2 YYREEE (reference sequence). V dropped 4 bases and J dropped 2; count of bases not matched to a gene: 6. The CDR3 covers 16 residues. The CDR3 is CASSRLGLAGQETQYF. The CDR3 DNA follows: TGTGCCAGCAGCAGACTCGGACTAGCGGGGCAAGAGACCCAGTACTTC.

This clonotype was picked up a small number of times. This beta chain is off target for a library built for alpha chains, so its abundance means little. The V and J genes are TRBV20-1 and TRBJ2-3; D is possibly TRBD1 or TRBD2 (5 bases each). Trimming cost V 4 bases and J 0 bases, with 14 bases left between them. The CDR3 spans 15 residues. Germline V lookup: CDR1 DFQATT, CDR2 SNEGSKA (reference sequence). The CDR3 DNA follows: TGCAGTGCTAAGGGGACCTCTTCTAGCACAGATACGCAGTATTTT. It yields the protein CSAKGTSSSTDTQYF.